These 3 T cell receptor beta chains were all obtained from the same sample, sequenced in a study of beta chain features in type 1 diabetes. What was sequenced were expressed TCRB transcripts, since all of the isolated RNA had been reverse transcribed. Sequenced by immunoSEQ multiplex PCR; TCRdb stores in-frame clones only, minus some. Here the sample spans roughly 350,000 clones, around 10% being singletons. Input material: naive CD4+ T cells from blood. Every receptor here comes from a woman between 25 and 40 years old in good health.

This chain joins TRBV7-2 and TRBJ2-1, with 9 bases lining up with TRBD1. The junction had 12 bases not matched to a gene; V was cut back by 5 bases and J by 4 bases. Germline V gene data show CDR1 as SGHTA and CDR2 as FQGNSA. This CDR3 spans 17 amino acids. The CDR3 DNA reads as TGTGCCAGCAGCGCGGACAGGGGTCCTACCTCTTACAATGAGCAGTTCTTC. This codes for CASSADRGPTSYNEQFF.

The CDR3 is CASSEVTGGVGGYTF. CDR3 coding DNA: TGTGCCAGCAGTGAAGTCACAGGGGGCGTTGGTGGCTACACCTTC. The chain combines TRBV6-1 with TRBJ1-2; 9 nucleotides agree with TRBD1. The CDR3 is 15 residues long. The J segment lost 7 bases and the V segment lost 1 base, leaving 7 bases of the junction unmatched. Germline V CDR1 and CDR2: MNHNS, SASEGT.

The gene calls are TRBV28 and TRBJ2-2; TRBD2 matches 7 bases. V dropped 7 bases and J dropped 3; count of bases not matched to a gene: 8. The CDR3 has 15 residues. The germline V gene encodes CDR1 MDHEN and CDR2 SYDVKM. The CDR3 reads CASIVASGYTGELFF. CDR3 nucleotide sequence: TGTGCCAGCATTGTCGCTAGCGGATACACCGGGGAGCTGTTTTTT.